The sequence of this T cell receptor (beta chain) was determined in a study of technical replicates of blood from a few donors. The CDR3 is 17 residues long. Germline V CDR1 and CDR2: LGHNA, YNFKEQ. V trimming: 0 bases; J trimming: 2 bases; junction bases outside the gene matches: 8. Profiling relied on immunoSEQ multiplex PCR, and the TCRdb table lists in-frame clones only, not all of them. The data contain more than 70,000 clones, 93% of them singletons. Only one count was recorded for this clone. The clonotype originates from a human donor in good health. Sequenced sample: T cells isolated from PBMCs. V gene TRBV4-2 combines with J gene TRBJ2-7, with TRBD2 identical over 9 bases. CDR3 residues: CASSQETGTSFTYEQYF. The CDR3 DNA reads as TGTGCCAGCAGCCAAGAAACCGGGACTAGCTTTACCTACGAGCAGTACTTC.